The 9 T cell receptor beta chains below were found in one sample sequenced in a study of HIV-infected patients and healthy controls. The repertoire came from unfractionated whole blood and reflected all unsorted peripheral T cells. cDNA was made from approximately 500 ng RNA using alpha and beta constant primers. Each of the alpha and beta chains got its own library through chain-specific third strand synthesis with indices. MiXCR, run by TCRdb on the 5' RACE reads, gives a single entry per CDR3 protein. The repertoire holds some 3,500 distinct CDR3 sequences, less than 25% seen once, with around 30% in the top ten. This specimen was blood, taken before antiretroviral therapy. The receptors were gathered from an adult with HIV infection.

Within the sample, this clonotype is medium-sized. For the CDR3, the DNA is TGTGCCAGCAGCCTAGAAGACAGGGGATACAATGAGCAGTTCTTC. Translated, it gives CASSLEDRGYNEQFF. The rearrangement joins TRBV6-2 or TRBV6-3 to TRBJ2-1; 8 positions agree with TRBD1. Germline assignment: CDR1 MNHEY and CDR2 SVGEGT. The length of the CDR3 is 15 residues. With V trimmed by 6 bases and J by 4 bases, 8 bases remained unmatched.

This clonotype ranks as medium-sized (0.01 to 0.1%). J is TRBJ2-5 and V is TRBV11-2; D call uncertain. This CDR3 comprises 16 residues. The V end was cut by 0 bases, the J end by 3 bases, with 14 bases between. Germline-derived CDR1 and CDR2 are SGHAT and FQNNGV. The CDR3 nucleotides are TGTGCCAGCAGCTTAGAACGGGTCGGTTACGAAGAGACCCAGTACTTC. Amino acid sequence: CASSLERVGYEETQYF.

This clonotype is deemed medium-sized (0.01 to 0.1%). V is TRBV5-5 and J is TRBJ1-5; 7 bases are shared with TRBD1. The CDR3 extends over 16 amino acids. Trimming cost V 0 bases and J 6 bases; bases outside gene matches: 9. Germline-derived CDR1 and CDR2 are SGHKS and YYEKEE (reference sequence). The CDR3 sequence is CASSLGQGVVGQPQHF. In nucleotides, the CDR3 is TGTGCCAGCAGCTTGGGCCAGGGGGTTGTGGGTCAGCCCCAGCATTTT.

This clonotype is medium-sized within its sample. This sequence joins TRBV12-3 or TRBV12-4 and TRBJ2-5, with D hard to call. The CDR3 totals 13 residues. V lost 5 bases and J 0 bases, leaving 7 bases between the germline ends. CDR3 DNA sequence: TGTGCCAGCAGTCTCCGAGACCAAGAGACCCAGTACTTC. It translates to CASSLRDQETQYF.

In its sample, this clonotype ranks as medium-sized (0.01 to 0.1%). The gene calls are TRBV7-6 and TRBJ2-2, with unresolved D. The V gene's germline CDR1 is SGHVS and CDR2 FNYEAQ. V lost 0 bases and J 7 bases, leaving 12 bases between the germline ends. The length of the CDR3 is 15 residues. CDR3 protein: CASSLAAVRNGELFF. The CDR3 DNA sequence: TGTGCCAGCAGCTTAGCGGCAGTTCGTAACGGGGAGCTGTTTTTT. The entire variable domain, with the rest obtained from reference TRBV7-6 and TRBJ2-2, is as follows: GAGVSQSPRYKVTKRGQDVALRCDPISGHVSLYWYRQALGQGPEFLTYFNYEAQQDKSGLPNDRFSAERPEGSISTLTIQRTEQRDSAMYRCASSLAAVRNGELFFGEGSRLTVL.

A remark on this clonotype: At one end, the junction sequence differs from germline, possibly due to a read error. J is TRBJ2-2 and V is TRBV4-3; a possible D gene is TRBD1 (6 bases). CDR1 is LGHNA, CDR2 YSLEER, per germline. CDR3 length: 16 amino acids. The CDR3 DNA reads as TGCGCGAGCAGCCCCATCAGGGGCCAAGTCACCGGGGAGCTGTTTTTT. Translation gives CASSPIRGQVTGELFF.

This clonotype appeared a few times. The V call is TRBV6-5, the J call TRBJ1-1; D gene ambiguous. V gave up 6 bases and J gave up 0 bases, with 8 bases separating them. The CDR3 sequence is 13 residues long. Germline values: CDR1 MNHEY, CDR2 SVGAGI. The CDR3 DNA sequence: TGTGCCAGCAGGGACGATCTGAACACTGAAGCTTTCTTT. Amino acids: CASRDDLNTEAFF.

The chain couples TRBV6-6 to TRBJ1-2; 9 positions agree with TRBD1. Germline V gene data show CDR1 as MNHNY and CDR2 as SVGAGI (reference sequence). Trimming removed 1 base from V and 4 bases from J; junction bases left unmatched: 7. The CDR3 sequence is 16 residues long. The CDR3 DNA follows: TGTGCCAGCAGTTACTTACAACAGGGGGCGAGCTATGGCTACACCTTC. Translated, it gives CASSYLQQGASYGYTF.

CDR3 in amino acids: CASRPTGKGDSNQPQHF. The CDR3, as DNA: TGTGCCAGCAGACCGACGGGGAAAGGGGATAGCAATCAGCCCCAGCATTTT. The gene calls are TRBV6-2 or TRBV6-3 and TRBJ1-5, with TRBD1 as a possible D gene (5 bases). The CDR3 runs to 17 residues. CDR1 is MNHEY, CDR2 SVGEGT, per germline. Trimming took off 6 bases at V and 0 bases at J, with 18 bases between the two ends.